This T cell receptor beta chain was documented in a study of cytomegalovirus exposure and HLA in healthy donors. The germline gives CDR1 KGHSH, CDR2 LQKENI. V lost 2 bases and J 6 bases, leaving 15 bases between the germline ends. This CDR3 comprises 15 residues. This clone was counted a few times. The PCR employed 60 Vbeta primers together with 13 Jbeta primers. Generated by immunoSEQ multiplex PCR, the TCRdb table keeps only in-frame clones and is missing some. Seen here are under 150,000 clones, around three fifths observed once, and the top ten hold about 2.6%. This clonotype was obtained from a woman between 40 and 50 years old in good health and CMV-seronegative. Source material: PBMCs. This sequence joins TRBV18 and TRBJ2-3; D is possibly TRBD1 (7 bases). The CDR3 is CASSPWTGGGDTQYF. CDR3 sequence (DNA): TGTGCCAGCTCACCATGGACAGGAGGAGGGGATACGCAGTATTTT.